The subject of this entry is one TCR beta chain. Its specificity is not known. PCR involved 60 Vbeta and 13 Jbeta primers. Clones were sequenced by immunoSEQ multiplex PCR, and TCRdb holds only the in-frame ones, with some missing. The profile shows 95,000 to 150,000 clones, about 15% of them singletons. The source of the sample is a study of cytomegalovirus exposure and HLA in healthy donors. Study outcomes and limitations: HLA alleles were associated with 15,000 to 20,000 TCR beta sequences in a later analysis at 0.05 false discovery rate. Using the classifier, cytomegalovirus status was reportedly diagnosed with high specificity and sensitivity. Being productive about 87% or about 30% of the time was typical of most TCR beta V segments in an earlier analysis.

This sequence originates from a female donor in good health and CMV-seropositive. Source material: PBMCs.

The DNA for the CDR3 is TGTGCCATCAGGTCGGGACTGAGGAATTCACCCCTCCACTTT. This codes for CAIRSGLRNSPLHF. The chain recombines TRBV10-3 with TRBJ1-6; D is perhaps TRBD1 (5 bases). Germline V gene sequence: CDR1 ENHRY, CDR2 SYGVKD. V lost 6 bases, J lost 7 bases, and 13 bases lay in between. The CDR3 consists of 14 residues.